Listed here are 15 T cell receptor beta chains from one sample, sequenced in a study of cytomegalovirus exposure and HLA in healthy donors. Primers: 60 Vbeta forward and 13 Jbeta reverse. The assay was immunoSEQ multiplex PCR, and TCRdb's table has in-frame clones only and misses some. The repertoire includes roughly 250,000 clones, approximately 84% of them detected once, and roughly 2% sits in the top ten. The material sequenced was PBMCs. These receptor sequences come from a woman between 40 and 55 years old in good health and CMV-seropositive.

The chain recombines TRBV7-9 with TRBJ1-6; a weak D match, TRBD1 (5 bases). V dropped 5 bases and J dropped 0 bases, with 11 bases sitting between them. Germline-derived CDR1 and CDR2 are SEHNR and FQNEAQ (reference sequence). The CDR3 is made up of 16 amino acids. The CDR3 loop reads CASSPGEGSYNSPLHF. As DNA, the CDR3 is TGTGCCAGCAGCCCGGGGGAGGGCTCCTATAATTCACCCCTCCACTTT. Complete variable domain (other parts from reference TRBV7-9 and TRBJ1-6): DTGVSQNPRHKITKRGQNVTFRCDPISEHNRLYWYRQTLGQGPEFLTYFQNEAQLEKSRLLSDRFSAERPKGSFSTLEIQRTEQGDSAMYLCASSPGEGSYNSPLHFGNGTRLTVT.

V usage is TRBV28 and J usage is TRBJ1-5, with D perhaps matching TRBD1 (5 bases). The CDR3 has 17 amino acids. CDR1 is MDHEN, CDR2 SYDVKM, per germline. Trimming left V 5 bases short and J 1 base short, with 18 bases between. CDR3 sequence reads: CASSPIQGGRSNQPQHF. The CDR3 nucleotides read TGTGCCAGCAGTCCCATCCAGGGAGGTAGGAGCAATCAGCCCCAGCATTTT. Full variable domain (outside the CDR3, taken from reference TRBV28 and TRBJ1-5): DVKVTQSSRYLVKRTGEKVFLECVQDMDHENMFWYRQDPGLGLRLIYFSYDVKMKEKGDIPEGYSVSREKKERFSLILESASTNQTSMYLCASSPIQGGRSNQPQHFGDGTRLSIL.

The chain employs TRBV5-8 and TRBJ1-4, with 8 bases identical to TRBD1. The junction had 9 bases not matched to a gene; V was cut back by 6 bases and J by 5 bases. This CDR3 is built from 15 residues. Germline V CDR1 and CDR2: SGHTS, YDEGEE. The CDR3 is CASTLFRQGNEKLFF. The CDR3 DNA sequence: TGTGCCAGCACCCTGTTTCGACAGGGGAATGAAAAACTGTTTTTT.

The V call is TRBV5-4, the J call TRBJ1-1; 9 bases map to TRBD1. The CDR3 contains 15 residues. V gave up 5 bases and J gave up 1 base; unmatched junction bases: 6. The V gene's germline CDR1 is SGHNT and CDR2 YYREEE (reference sequence). The CDR3 is CASSSGDRANTEAFF. CDR3 nucleotide sequence: TGTGCCAGCAGTTCCGGGGACAGGGCGAACACTGAAGCTTTCTTT.

The genes are TRBV9 and TRBJ1-6, with 7 bases matching TRBD1. Germline CDR1 reads SGDLS; CDR2 reads YYNGEE. With 6 bases clipped from V and 10 bases from J, the junction kept 10 bases outside the gene matches. The length of the CDR3 is 14 residues. CDR3: CASTLGQQGSPLHF. For the CDR3, the DNA is TGTGCCAGCACCTTGGGACAGCAGGGATCACCCCTCCACTTT. Full variable domain (rest looked up from reference TRBV9 and TRBJ1-6): DSGVTQTPKHLITATGQRVTLRCSPRSGDLSVYWYQQSLDQGLQFLIQYYNGEERAKGNILERFSAQQFPDLHSELNLSSLELGDSALYFCASTLGQQGSPLHFGNGTRLTVT.

CDR3 protein: CASSLATGGPSYEQYF. CDR3 in DNA: TGTGCCAGCAGCTTAGCCACGGGAGGGCCCTCCTACGAGCAGTACTTC. This chain joins TRBV5-6 and TRBJ2-7, with 8 bases matching TRBD2. Trimming at V came to 2 bases and at J to 0 bases, leaving 7 bases not matched to a gene. The CDR3 has 16 amino acids. The V gene's germline CDR1 is SGHDT and CDR2 YYEEEE. The full variable domain, with the rest looked up from reference TRBV5-6 and TRBJ2-7, is DAGVTQSPTHLIKTRGQQVTLRCSPKSGHDTVSWYQQALGQGPQFIFQYYEEEERQRGNFPDRFSGHQFPNYSSELNVNALLLGDSALYLCASSLATGGPSYEQYFGPGTRLTVT.

J is TRBJ2-7 and V is TRBV7-9; D perhaps matches TRBD2 (5 bases). Germline V gene sequence: CDR1 SEHNR, CDR2 FQNEAQ (reference sequence). Trimming left V 1 base short and J 5 bases short, with 15 bases between. The CDR3 length is 15 residues. The CDR3 region has the DNA TGTGCCAGCAGCTTAGGAGGGTGGCACGGCGACGAGCAGTACTTC. It codes for CASSLGGWHGDEQYF.

The chain joins TRBV11-3 to TRBJ1-1; 10 nucleotides match TRBD1. The V gene's germline CDR1 is SGHNT and CDR2 YENEEA. Losses at the gene ends were 6 bases for V and 3 bases for J; bases not matched to a gene: 4. This CDR3 spans 14 amino acids. The CDR3 DNA sequence: TGTGCCAGCAGGTGGGACAGGGGTTACACTGAAGCTTTCTTT. Protein: CASRWDRGYTEAFF.

This chain joins TRBV7-8 and TRBJ1-4; D is perhaps TRBD1 (6 bases). Germline V lookup: CDR1 SGHVS, CDR2 FQNEAQ. Trimming pared 5 bases from V and 5 bases from J, leaving 18 bases between. The CDR3 totals 16 residues. The CDR3 loop reads CASSPRAGAPNEKLFF. DNA for the CDR3: TGTGCCAGCAGCCCCAGGGCAGGGGCCCCCAATGAAAAACTGTTTTTT.

V is TRBV5-1 and J is TRBJ1-2; 9 positions agree with TRBD1. The CDR3 extends over 12 amino acids. With V trimmed by 4 bases and J by 13 bases, 8 bases remained unmatched. Germline V CDR1 and CDR2: SGHRS, YFSETQ. This chain's CDR3 is CASSKGQGFGTF. CDR3 DNA: TGCGCCAGCAGCAAGGGACAGGGATTCGGCACCTTC.

The gene calls are TRBV30 and TRBJ2-1; maybe TRBD2 (5 bases). V was shortened by 0 bases and J by 7 bases, with 10 bases between the two germline ends. The CDR3 spans 13 residues. CDR1 GTSNPN and CDR2 SVGIG come from the germline V gene (reference sequence). The CDR3 DNA reads TGTGCCTGGAGTGTACCCTCGGGGAATGAGCAGTTCTTC. Translating gives CAWSVPSGNEQFF. Together with reference TRBV30 and TRBJ2-1, the CDR3 gives the full variable domain: SQTIHQWPATLVQPVGSPLSLECTVEGTSNPNLYWYRQAAGRGLQLLFYSVGIGQISSEVPQNLSASRPQDRQFILSSKKLLLSDSGFYLCAWSVPSGNEQFFGPGTRLTVL.

The V and J genes are TRBV5-1 and TRBJ2-5; tentatively, D is TRBD1 (6 bases). CDR3 length: 13 amino acids. V lost 2 bases, J lost 3 bases, and 8 bases lay in between. Per germline, CDR1 SGHRS and CDR2 YFSETQ. CDR3 in DNA: TGCGCCAGCAGCTTAGGACAGAAAGAGACCCAGTACTTC. Protein sequence: CASSLGQKETQYF.

The chain joins TRBV6-1 to TRBJ2-5; a possible D gene is TRBD1 (5 bases). CDR1 is MNHNS and CDR2 is SASEGT in the germline V gene. V was cut by 7 bases and J by 5 bases, with 17 bases left in between. The CDR3 extends over 14 amino acids. The CDR3 DNA is TGTGCCAGCACCCAGGGAACGGCTGGGGAGACCCAGTACTTC. Residues: CASTQGTAGETQYF.

V usage is TRBV6-5 and J usage is TRBJ2-7; 7 nucleotides align to TRBD1. The CDR3 is 15 amino acids. The trim removed 6 bases at V and 0 bases at J, leaving 8 bases unmatched. Germline CDR1 and CDR2: MNHEY and SVGAGI. CDR3 in DNA: TGTGCCAGCAGGAGAGACAGGGACCCCTCCTACGAGCAGTACTTC. Protein product: CASRRDRDPSYEQYF.

The V and J genes are TRBV18 and TRBJ1-2; D is perhaps TRBD1 (6 bases). Trimming cost V 6 bases and J 2 bases, with 16 bases left between them. Looked up from germline, CDR1 is KGHSH and CDR2 is LQKENI. The CDR3 extends over 15 amino acids. In nucleotides, the CDR3 is TGTGCCAGCTCGAGTTCACAGGGATCAAACTATGGCTACACCTTC. The encoded protein is CASSSSQGSNYGYTF.